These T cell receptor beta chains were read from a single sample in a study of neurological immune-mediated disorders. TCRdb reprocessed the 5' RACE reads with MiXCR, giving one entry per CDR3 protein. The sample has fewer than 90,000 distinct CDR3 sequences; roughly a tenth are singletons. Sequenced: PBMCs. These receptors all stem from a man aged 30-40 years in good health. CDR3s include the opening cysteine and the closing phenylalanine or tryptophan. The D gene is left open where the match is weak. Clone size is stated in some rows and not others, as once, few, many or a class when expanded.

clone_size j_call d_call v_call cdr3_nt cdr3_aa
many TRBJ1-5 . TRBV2 TGTGCCAGCACGGAGGCAGGTACCTATCAGCCCCAGCATTTT CASTEAGTYQPQHF
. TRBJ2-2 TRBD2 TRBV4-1 TGCGCCAGCAGCCAAGTATTGGGGAGGGACACCGGGGAGCTGTTTTTT CASSQVLGRDTGELFF
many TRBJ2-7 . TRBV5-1 TGCGCCAGCAGCTTGGCTCCTAGAATCGAATACGAGCAGTACTTC CASSLAPRIEYEQYF
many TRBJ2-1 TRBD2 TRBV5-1 TGCGCCAGCAGCCCCGGACTAGCGGAACCCTACAATGAGCAGTTCTTC CASSPGLAEPYNEQFF
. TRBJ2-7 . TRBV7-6 TGTGCCAGCAGCGGTTGGAGCTCCTACGAGCAGTACTTC CASSGWSSYEQYF
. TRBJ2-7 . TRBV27 TGTGCCAGCAGTTTAAGTAGCATTCGGGTCGGACTGGGAAGGGCCTACGAGCAGTACTTC CASSLSSIRVGLGRAYEQYF
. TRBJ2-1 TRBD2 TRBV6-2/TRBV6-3 TGTGCCAGCAGTAATGGACTAGCGGCCTCCTACAATGAGCAGTTCTTC CASSNGLAASYNEQFF
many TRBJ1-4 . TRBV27 TGTGCCAGCGGGCGTGGATTAGGGCGGGAAAAACTGTTTTTT CASGRGLGREKLFF
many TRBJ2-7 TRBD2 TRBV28 TGTGCCACCCTTAGACTAGCGGGAGCCTACGAGCAGTACTTC CATLRLAGAYEQYF
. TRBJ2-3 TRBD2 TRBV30 TGTGCCTGGAGACGACTAGCGGGAGGCCCCGATACGCAGTATTTT CAWRRLAGGPDTQYF
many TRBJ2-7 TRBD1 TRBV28 TGTGCCAGCGCCGCAGGGGGCGAGCAGTACTTC CASAAGGEQYF
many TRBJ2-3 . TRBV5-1 TGCGCCAGCAGTCTAGCGATAAACACAGATACGCAGTATTTT CASSLAINTDTQYF
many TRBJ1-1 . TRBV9 TGTGCCAGCAGCGTAGGCCCCTCCATGGGGAACACTGAAGCTTTCTTT CASSVGPSMGNTEAFF
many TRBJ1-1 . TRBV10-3 TGTGCCATCAGTTCGGACCAGAACACTGAAGCTTTCTTT CAISSDQNTEAFF
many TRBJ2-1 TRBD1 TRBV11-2 TGTGCCAGCAGCTTCGGGACAGGGGACAATGAGCAGTTCTTC CASSFGTGDNEQFF
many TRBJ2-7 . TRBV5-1 TGCGCCAGCAGAGAAGGCGTCCGAGAGCAGTACTTC CASREGVREQYF
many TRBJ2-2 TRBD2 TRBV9 TGTGCCAGCAGCGGAAGCGGGACTAGCGGGTCCGGGGAGCTGTTTTTT CASSGSGTSGSGELFF
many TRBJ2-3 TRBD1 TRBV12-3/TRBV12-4 TGTGCCAGCAGTTCGACAGGGTTCACAGATACGCAGTATTTT CASSSTGFTDTQYF
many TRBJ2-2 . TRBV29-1 TGCAGCGCACGGCCAGGGCTGAACACCGGGGAGCTGTTTTTT CSARPGLNTGELFF
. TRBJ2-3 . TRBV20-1 TGCAGTGCTAGACCCTCCCAACTAACAGATACGCAGTATTTT CSARPSQLTDTQYF
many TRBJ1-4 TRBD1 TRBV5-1 TGCGCCAGCAGCCCCGACAGGGAAGCATTTGAAAAACTGTTTTTT CASSPDREAFEKLFF
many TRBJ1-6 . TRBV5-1 TGCGCCAGCAGCTTGGACCCTACCAATTCACCCCTCCACTTT CASSLDPTNSPLHF
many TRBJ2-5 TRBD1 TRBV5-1 TGCGCCAGCAGACATGCCGGGACAGCACAAGAGACCCAGTACTTC CASRHAGTAQETQYF
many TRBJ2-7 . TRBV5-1 TGCGCCAGCAGAGTCGGACAGATTAACTCCTACGAGCAGTACTTC CASRVGQINSYEQYF
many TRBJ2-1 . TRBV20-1 TGCAGTGCTAGGGTCATTAGAGGGTACTACAATGAGCAGTTCTTC CSARVIRGYYNEQFF
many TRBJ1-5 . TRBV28 TGTGCCAGCAGTTTAGCAGGGGTTCATCAGCCCCAGCATTTT CASSLAGVHQPQHF
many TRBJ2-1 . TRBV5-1 TGCGCCAGCAGCTTGGCCCAGCTGAGTGAGCAGTTCTTC CASSLAQLSEQFF
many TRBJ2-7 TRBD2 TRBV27 TGTGTCAGCAGGGGCCCACTAGCGGGAGTACCCTACGAGCAGTACTTC CVSRGPLAGVPYEQYF
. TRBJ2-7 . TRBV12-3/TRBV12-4 TGTGCCAGCAGCCCTACCCTAAAGGCCGAGCAGTACTTC CASSPTLKAEQYF
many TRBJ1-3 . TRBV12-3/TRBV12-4 TGTGCCAGCAGTTTAGCATACTCTGGAAACACCATATATTTT CASSLAYSGNTIYF
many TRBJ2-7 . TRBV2 TGTGCCAGCAGTGAAGTTCCCCAGTACGAGCAGTACTTC CASSEVPQYEQYF
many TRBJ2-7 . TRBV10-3 TGTGCCATCAGCCCCAGGGGGGGCTACGAGCAGTACTTC CAISPRGGYEQYF
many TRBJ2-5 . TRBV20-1 TGCAGTGCTACAGGGTTGGGGCGACAAGGAGAGACCCAGTACTTC CSATGLGRQGETQYF